This T cell receptor (beta chain) came from a study of blood T cell repertoires in COVID-19. As for the study in general: Whether acute or convalescent, the COVID-19 samples came from the United States, Italy and Spain. T cells, B-cell-depleted T cells, or PBMCs supplied cDNA or gDNA.

Germline CDR1 is MGHRA and CDR2 is YSYEKL. The V and J ends lost 3 bases and 5 bases respectively, with 14 bases between them. This CDR3 region has 15 residues. Original handling: Amplification of reference gene primers was used by the study to estimate nucleated cell counts. TCRdb's copy holds only in-frame clones and misses some; the assay was immunoSEQ multiplex PCR. V and J calls and clone size are those listed in that table; D and trimming were worked out from the DNA. The sample includes tens of thousands of clones, about 88% seen only once; the top ten take more than 1%. The V and J genes are TRBV4-1 and TRBJ1-5; possible D gene TRBD1, 5 bases. Source material: peripheral blood. This receptor was identified in a man between 65 and 85 years old with acute or convalescent COVID-19. The CDR3 reads CASSQEGRTDQPQHF. The CDR3 nucleotides read TGCGCCAGCAGCCAGGAGGGGAGGACGGATCAGCCCCAGCATTTT.